This T cell receptor (beta chain) was sequenced during a study of blood T cell dynamics during melanoma immunotherapy. With regard to this clone: Antigen unknown.

CDR1 LGHNA and CDR2 YNFKEQ come from the germline V gene. The CDR3 covers 16 residues. V was pared by 3 bases and J by 1 base, with 13 bases between. The study, taken as a whole, reports: Whether repertoire-driving clones were melanoma-specific could not be determined.

DNA loading was fixed at 350 to 450 ng for all bulk PBMC samples. Produced via immunoSEQ multiplex PCR; TCRdb's table is partial and in-frame only. Among 9,500 or so clones listed, over 75% were seen once. Time point specified: pre-treatment baseline. Response was assessed by RECIST 1.1 at 12 weeks, except two rapid progressors. This sample comprised blood, obtained from a patient treated with checkpoint blockade. V usage is TRBV4-2 and J usage is TRBJ2-1; no reliable D call. The source is a human donor with melanoma. In DNA form, the CDR3 reads TGTGCCAGCAGCCATATGGTCCAACCTTCCTACAATGAGCAGTTCTTC. Its translation is CASSHMVQPSYNEQFF.